This T cell receptor beta chain was sequenced during a study of CD8+ T cells in alopecia areata (dated by TCRdb to 2016 to 2019). General notes on the study: The treated patients, all with moderate-to-severe alopecia areata, were enrolled in an open-label pilot trial of oral tofacitinib given at 5 to 10 mg twice daily. Tofacitinib was given for 6 to 18 months, followed by 6 months of follow-up off drug to assess delayed response and recurrence. The SALT score, which quantifies the percentage of affected scalp surface area, was used to measure disease severity in treated patients. The study used high-throughput TCRbeta sequencing to examine T cell clonal expansion in alopecia areata, in both the C3H/HeJ mouse model and human patients. Human TCRbeta sequencing covered scalp tissue and sorted CD4+ and CD8+ peripheral blood T cells from patchy and totalis/universalis alopecia areata patients and healthy controls. Patients on tofacitinib were biopsied at baseline and after 4 and 24 weeks of treatment, and several of the patients also had a later scalp biopsy. Scalp clonality was compared among normal scalp (n=4), patchy alopecia areata scalp (n=8), and alopecia totalis/universalis scalp (n=8). RNA was extracted with the PAXgene miRNA kit for fixed scalp, the miRNeasy kit for PBMCs, and the RNeasy kit for mouse skin. TCRbeta CDR3 regions were amplified by immunoSEQ multiplex PCR using 35 Vbeta forward and 13 Jbeta reverse primers. Overall study outcomes, separate from this receptor: Because the treated cohort was small and included a single nonresponder, larger studies are needed to assess links between baseline CD8+ expansion and response. TCR sequences shared between patients were less clear than in mice, possibly partly because of HLA diversity in the patient population. Compared with normal scalp, lesional scalp, particularly in alopecia totalis/universalis, had higher clonality and more expanded CD8+ clones, which suggests antigenic drive. Unlike mouse skin, where gammadelta T cells dominate, normal human skin contains resident alphabeta T cells that get sequenced too, which complicates analysis of the scalp TCR repertoire. During tofacitinib treatment, many expanded lesional clones stuck around in both scalp and blood, and this persistence may partly explain why relapse happens after treatment is stopped. With tofacitinib, both scalp clonality and the number of expanded CD8+ clones among the top 100 scalp clones went down significantly.

Taken with the paper, the label for treatment or condition translates to: oral pan-JAK inhibitor, 5-10 mg twice daily. Peripheral blood and lesional scalp punch biopsies were obtained from patients with alopecia areata. After PBMCs were isolated by density centrifugation and stained for CD3, CD4 and CD8, a FACSAria was used to sort CD4+ and CD8+ T cells. With respect to this clone: The clone's antigen remains unknown. One base away there is no much larger clone; base qualities are not given.

Library prep was done by the immunoSEQ multiplex PCR assay. RNA was extracted from all samples and reverse transcribed into cDNA as template for TCR sequencing. First-strand cDNA was synthesized with SuperScript III using a 2:1 mix of oligo-dT and random hexamers. Amplification bias was assessed with a synthetic immune receptor repertoire, and residual bias was removed computationally. For the original study's pipeline: After raw reads were preprocessed to remove errors, the CDR3 was defined following IMGT conventions as running from the conserved cysteine to phenylalanine. Clonality was computed as 1 minus the Shannon entropy, with the entropy normalized by log2 of the number of productive unique TCRs. Scalp TCRbeta sequences were cross-referenced with sorted blood CD4 and CD8 repertoires so that the CD4 or CD8 identity of scalp clones could be inferred. Not all clones reach the TCRdb copy of this immuneACCESS table, which keeps in-frame sequences only. Checked studies attribute under half of the gap to unresolved V genes and leave the rest unexplained. Clone size and V and J calls were adopted from that table, with D and trimming inferred from the DNA. A total of more than 200,000 clones appear in this sample, approximately 72% of them only once. 1% to 1.5% of the sample is held by the ten biggest clonotypes.

CDR1 SQVTM and CDR2 ANQGSEA are derived from the germline V gene. V ends up 3 bases short and J 8 bases short, with an unmatched junction base count of 12. From cysteine to phenylalanine, the CDR3 is 14 amino acids long. Only the CDR3 region is kept as DNA, spanning 42 bases read in frame from base 1. This receptor was taken from a human donor with alopecia areata. The chain uses TRBV29-1 and TRBJ1-2; TRBD1 agrees with 7 junctional bases. The sample consisted of CD4+ T cells sorted from blood, taken at approximately week 45, from a patient treated with tofacitinib. CDR3 sequence: CSVDKMAGGEGYTF. The base sequence is TGCAGCGTTGATAAGATGGCAGGGGGAGAGGGCTACACCTTC.